This T cell receptor (beta chain) emerged from a study of blood T cell repertoires in COVID-19 (dated by TCRdb to 2018 to 2021). Describing the broader study: Samples covering the acute and convalescent phases of COVID-19 were provided by collaborators in the United States, Italy and Spain. The material from the prospective study consisted of cDNA or gDNA derived from T cells, B-cell-depleted T cells, or PBMCs. The dataset comprised deeply sampled blood TCRbeta repertoires from subjects exposed to, actively infected with, or recovered from COVID-19. A freely available public database, intended as a resource for researchers studying the immune response to SARS-CoV-2, is where the repertoires were released. Samples were obtained from the ongoing ImmuneRACE study (first 160 participants) and from some 1,300 subjects provided by 6 global collaborators. The sample metadata nearly always contained a de-identified subject ID, COVID-19 status, age in years and sex. Where HLA class I and class II types were available, the types were taken from metadata supplied by the sample provider, not from assay-based typing.

Collaborating institutions collected whole blood in K2EDTA tubes following their own protocols. For TCRbeta analysis, collaborator samples were shipped as frozen whole blood, as isolated PBMCs, or as DNA extracted from either sample type. Measured from the cysteine to the phenylalanine, the CDR3 is 14 residues long. Here the CDR3 DNA is all that survives: 42 bases in frame from base 1. Taken from the germline V gene, the CDR1 and CDR2 loops are SGDLS and YYNGEE. Trimmed from V: 0 bases; trimmed from J: 5 bases; junction bases lacking a gene match: 2. As to this clone: No antigen is known for it. Qualities for individual bases were not recorded, and no much larger clone is one base off.

What the authors observed across the whole study: How much clinical and demographic metadata was included differed by source and by participant, and the metadata was provided uncurated.

TCRbeta CDR3 regions were amplified from genomic DNA by means of the immunoSEQ Assay, a bias-controlled multiplex PCR. On the study's bioinformatics: Within the assay, amplification of reference gene primers was used to estimate how many nucleated cells each sample contained. To quantify the absolute abundance of each unique TCRbeta CDR3 rearrangement, sequence reads were collapsed and filtered. Productive Simpson clonality was computed per sample as the square root of Simpson's diversity index over productive rearrangements. Not all clones reach the TCRdb copy of this immuneACCESS table, which keeps in-frame sequences only. Checked studies attribute under half of the gap to unresolved V genes and leave the rest unexplained. Clone size and the V and J calls come from that table; the DNA yielded D and trimming. Recorded for this sample are about 170,000 clones; 80% to 85% of them occurred a single time. The top ten hold roughly 11% of the sample.

Sequenced material: peripheral blood. The chain joins TRBV9 to TRBJ2-5, and 9 bases in between align with TRBD2. The origin of this receptor is a man between 65 and 85 years old with active or convalescent COVID-19. For the CDR3, the sequence is CASSVDAGGETQYF. Here is the DNA: TGTGCCAGCAGCGTAGATGCGGGGGGGGAGACCCAGTACTTC.